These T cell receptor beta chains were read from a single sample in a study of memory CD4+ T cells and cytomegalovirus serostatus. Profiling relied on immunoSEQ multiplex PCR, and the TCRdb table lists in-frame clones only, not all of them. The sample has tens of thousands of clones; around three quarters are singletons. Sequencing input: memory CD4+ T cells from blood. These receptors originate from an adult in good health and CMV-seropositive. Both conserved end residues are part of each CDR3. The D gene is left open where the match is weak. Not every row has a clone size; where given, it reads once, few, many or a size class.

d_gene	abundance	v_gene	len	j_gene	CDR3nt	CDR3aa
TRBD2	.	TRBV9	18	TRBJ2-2	TGTGCCAGCACCCTAGGGGGACTAGCGGGAGACCACACCGGGGAGCTGTTTTTT	CASTLGGLAGDHTGELFF
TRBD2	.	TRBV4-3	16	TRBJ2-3	TGCGCCAGCAGCCTCCATCGGGGGGGAGGGCCGTTTACGCAGTATTTT	CASSLHRGGGPFTQYF
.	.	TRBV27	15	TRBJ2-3	TGTGCCAGCAGGAGGACCGTAAGGAGCCCAGATACGCAGTATTTT	CASRRTVRSPDTQYF
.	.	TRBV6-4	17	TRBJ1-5	TGTGCCAGCAGCGCCCGCTCGGTATCTTATAGCAATCAGCCCCAGCATTTT	CASSARSVSYSNQPQHF
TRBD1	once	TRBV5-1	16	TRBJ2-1	TGCGCCAGCAGCTTGAAGACAGGGGGCTCCTACAATGAGCAGTTCTTC	CASSLKTGGSYNEQFF
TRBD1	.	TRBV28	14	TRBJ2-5	TGTGCCAGCAGGCGGACAGGGGGCGCAGGGACCCAGTACTTC	CASRRTGGAGTQYF
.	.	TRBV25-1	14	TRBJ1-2	TGTGCCAGCAGTGAAGGTTTTGGATCCCTGCGCTACACCTTC	CASSEGFGSLRYTF
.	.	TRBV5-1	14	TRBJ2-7	TGCGCCAGCAGCTTGGAATTAGGTCGCTACGAGCAGTACTTC	CASSLELGRYEQYF
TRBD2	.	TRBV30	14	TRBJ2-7	TGTGCCTGGAGTGGTACTAGCGGATATTACGAGCAGTACTTC	CAWSGTSGYYEQYF
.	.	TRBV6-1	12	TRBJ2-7	TGTGCCAGCAGTCGCGTGAGGGGCGAGCAGTACTTC	CASSRVRGEQYF
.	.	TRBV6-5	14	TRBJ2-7	TGTGCCAGCAGTTACTCCGACCCCCCCTACGAGCAGTACTTC	CASSYSDPPYEQYF
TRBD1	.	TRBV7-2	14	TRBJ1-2	TGTGCCAGCAGTTTCGACAGGGGAAGAGTTGGCTACACCTTC	CASSFDRGRVGYTF
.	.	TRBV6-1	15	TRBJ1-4	TGTGCCAGCAGAGCAATGGATGCGACTAATGAAAAACTGTTTTTT	CASRAMDATNEKLFF
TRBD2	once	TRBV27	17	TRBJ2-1	TGTGCCAGCAGCCCGAGACTAGCGGCTTATTCCGGGATTGAGCAGTTCTTC	CASSPRLAAYSGIEQFF
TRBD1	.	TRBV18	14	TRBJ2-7	TGTGCCAGCTCACCGGGGACAGGGGGCAACGAGCAGTACTTC	CASSPGTGGNEQYF
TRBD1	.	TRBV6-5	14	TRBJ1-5	TGTGCCAGCAGCCTACAGGGGTACGATCAGCCCCAGCATTTT	CASSLQGYDQPQHF
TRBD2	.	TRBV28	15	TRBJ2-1	TGTGCCAGCAGTTCGCCGGGACTAGGGTACAATGAGCAGTTCTTC	CASSSPGLGYNEQFF
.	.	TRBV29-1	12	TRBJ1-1	TGCAGCGTTTACGGCGTCGGCACTGAAGCTTTCTTT	CSVYGVGTEAFF
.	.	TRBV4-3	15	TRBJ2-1	TGCGCCAGCAGCCAAGATCGGCCGGGACACTATGAGCAGTTCTTC	CASSQDRPGHYEQFF
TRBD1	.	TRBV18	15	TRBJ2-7	TGTGCCAGCTCACCACTAGGGGACAGAGCCTACGAGCAGTACTTC	CASSPLGDRAYEQYF
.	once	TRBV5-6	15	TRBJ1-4	TGTGCCAGCAGCAAATCGGTACAGCTTAATGAAAAACTGTTTTTT	CASSKSVQLNEKLFF
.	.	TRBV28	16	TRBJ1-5	TGTGCCAGCAGTCGCTCCTCCTCGGCCAGCAATCAGCCCCAGCATTTT	CASSRSSSASNQPQHF
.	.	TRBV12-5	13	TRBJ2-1	TGTGCTAGTGGAAATATCAGGGCTAATGAGCAGTTCTTC	CASGNIRANEQFF
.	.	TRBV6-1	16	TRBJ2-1	TGTGCCAGCAGTGCTCCGGCGGTAGCGGTTTACAATGAGCAGTTCTTC	CASSAPAVAVYNEQFF
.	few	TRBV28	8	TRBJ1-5	TGTGCCAGCGGGCCCCAGCATTTT	CASGPQHF
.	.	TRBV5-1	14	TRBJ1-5	TGCGCCAGCAGCTTGGGTGGAGTTAATCAGCCCCAGCATTTT	CASSLGGVNQPQHF